This TCR beta chain was sequenced for a study of CD4+ T cells in melanoma. As to this clone: What it binds is not known.

Assay: immunoSEQ multiplex PCR; the TCRdb copy retains only in-frame clones and omits some. The repertoire holds about 120,000 clones, with about 90% as singletons. Study-wide findings and caveats: A reported correlation linked neoantigen-specific CD4+ T cells to CD8+, macrophage and B cell function.

Input material: peripheral blood. The sequence derives from a human donor with melanoma.

The CDR3: CASPPLILRQDNEKLFF. CDR3 DNA sequence: TGCGCCAGCCCACCCCTTATACTCCGACAGGACAATGAAAAACTGTTTTTT. This chain connects TRBV10-1 to TRBJ1-4; D may be TRBD1 (6 bases). Germline V gene sequence: CDR1 WNHNN, CDR2 SYGVQD (reference sequence). The CDR3 length is 17 residues. The ends were cut back, 8 bases at V and 5 bases at J, with 24 bases in the middle.